This paragraph covers one TCR beta chain sequence. Its antigen is currently unknown. The record originates from a study of Graves' ophthalmopathy and Graves' hyperthyroidism. None of the included patients had other autoimmune diseases, uncontrolled infections, pregnancy or lactation, as these led to exclusion. A diagnosis was made from clinical symptoms together with serum thyroxine, TRAb, thyroid ultrasound and orbital computed tomography. Study results and limitations: Ophthalmopathy cases were distinguished from stable hyperthyroidism by a 13-signature model, reaching 85% to 90% sensitivity and 70% to 84% specificity.

This CDR3 has 16 residues. The ends lost 4 bases at V and 8 bases at J; junction bases unmatched: 13. CDR1 and CDR2 (germline): LNHDA, SQIVND (reference sequence). The sequenced template was RNA, covering the TCR beta CDR3 region. Second-round multiplex PCR came after first-round RT-PCR with HTBI primers. TCRdb independently ran MiXCR on the multiplex PCR reads; one entry per CDR3 protein. Here the sample spans more than 40,000 distinct CDR3 sequences, around 45% being singletons. Sequencing input: peripheral blood. The TCR was taken from an adult man with Graves' ophthalmopathy. This chain joins TRBV19 and TRBJ2-2, with 7 bases aligning to TRBD1. The CDR3: CASSNPTGTISGELFF. The CDR3 DNA sequence: TGTGCCAGTAGTAATCCGACAGGGACCATTTCTGGGGAGCTGTTTTTT.